This T cell receptor (beta chain) was profiled in a study of blood T cell repertoires in COVID-19. The length of the CDR3 is 12 residues. Trimming shortened V by 3 bases and J by 2 bases, and 4 bases separated the two germline ends. TCRdb keeps only in-frame clones here, not all; method: immunoSEQ multiplex PCR. Found here are roughly 100,000 clones, 85% to 90% of them singletons; the top ten hold 5% to 6.5%. The chain employs TRBV12-3 or TRBV12-4 and TRBJ1-1; D not certain. The clonotype was recovered from a human donor in a cohort sampled during active COVID-19. Sequenced: peripheral blood. CDR3: CASSFSNTEAFF. The CDR3 nucleotides are TGTGCCAGCAGTTTCAGTAACACTGAAGCTTTCTTT.